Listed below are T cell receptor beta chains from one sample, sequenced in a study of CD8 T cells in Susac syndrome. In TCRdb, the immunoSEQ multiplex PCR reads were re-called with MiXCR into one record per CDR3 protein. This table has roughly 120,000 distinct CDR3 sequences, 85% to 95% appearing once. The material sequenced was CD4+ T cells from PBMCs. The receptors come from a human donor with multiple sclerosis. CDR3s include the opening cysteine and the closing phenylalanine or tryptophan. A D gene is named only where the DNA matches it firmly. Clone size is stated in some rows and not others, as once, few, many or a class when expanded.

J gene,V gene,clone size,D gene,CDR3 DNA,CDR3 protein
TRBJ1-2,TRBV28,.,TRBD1,TGTGCCAGCAGGGGGAGCGGACAGGCCCGTATGTATGGCTACACCTTC,CASRGSGQARMYGYTF
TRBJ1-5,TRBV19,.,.,TGTGCCAGTAGTCAAGGGGGGTTTGAGCCCCAGCATTTT,CASSQGGFEPQHF
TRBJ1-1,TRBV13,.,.,TGTGCCAGCAGCTTAGTGGTAAGAAACACTGAAGCTTTCTTT,CASSLVVRNTEAFF
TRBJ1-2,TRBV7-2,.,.,TGTGCCAGCAGCTCCCAAGCGGAATCGATGCCCTATGGCTACACCTTC,CASSSQAESMPYGYTF
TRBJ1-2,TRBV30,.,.,TGTGCCTGGAGTGGCGGGGGCACAGGGTTTCTGCAGTATGGCTACACCTTC,CAWSGGGTGFLQYGYTF
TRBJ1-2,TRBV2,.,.,TGTGCCAGCAGCGAGTTCCAGGGCTATGGCTACACCTTC,CASSEFQGYGYTF
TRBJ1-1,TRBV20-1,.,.,TGCAGTGCCAGAACAGGGTTGATGGACACTGAAGCTTTCTTT,CSARTGLMDTEAFF
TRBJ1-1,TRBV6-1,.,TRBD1,TGTGCCAGCAGTGCCGGGACAGGGGGCGTCTTGGGCCTGAGGACTGAAGCTTTCTTT,CASSAGTGGVLGLRTEAFF
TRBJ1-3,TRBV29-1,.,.,TGCAGCGTTGGTATCACCGGGACGCTCGGAATCACCATATATTTT,CSVGITGTLGITIYF
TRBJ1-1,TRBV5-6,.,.,TGTGCCAGCAGCTACGAACCGACTGAAGCTTTCTTT,CASSYEPTEAFF
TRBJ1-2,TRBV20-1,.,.,TGCAGTGCTAGAGATTTCGTAGGCCGAACGGCGGGTGGCTACACCTTC,CSARDFVGRTAGGYTF
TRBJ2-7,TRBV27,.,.,TGTGCCAGCAGTTTGAGGGGTACCGCCCCCCACGAGCAGTACTTC,CASSLRGTAPHEQYF
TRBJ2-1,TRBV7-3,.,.,TGTGCCAGCAGCTTAGTGCAGGGTTTAGAGCAGTTCTTC,CASSLVQGLEQFF
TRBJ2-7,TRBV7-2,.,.,TGTGCCAGCAGCTTAGTCTCAGCGATCTACGAGCAGTACTTC,CASSLVSAIYEQYF
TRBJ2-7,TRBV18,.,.,TGTGCCAGCTCACCAGGCAGACATCCCTACGAGCAGTACTTC,CASSPGRHPYEQYF
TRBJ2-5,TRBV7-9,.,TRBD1,TGTGCCAGCAGCTTCACAGGGGGGAGGGAGACCCAGTACTTC,CASSFTGGRETQYF
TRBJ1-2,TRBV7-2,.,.,TGTGCCAGCAGCTCACCGGGACAACAGAACTATGGCTACACCTTC,CASSSPGQQNYGYTF
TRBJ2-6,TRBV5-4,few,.,TGTGCCAGCAGCGGCGGGACGATGGGTAGCGTCCTGACTTTC,CASSGGTMGSVLTF
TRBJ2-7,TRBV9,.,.,TGTGCCAGCAGCGTAGACCCCCTGGGTGGCTCCGAGCAGTACTTC,CASSVDPLGGSEQYF
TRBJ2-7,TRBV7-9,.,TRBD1,TGTGCCAGCAGCCTCGGGACAGATGGGCTTATACAGTACTACGAGCAGTACTTC,CASSLGTDGLIQYYEQYF
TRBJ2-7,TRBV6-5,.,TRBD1,TGTGCCAGCAGACCGGGACAGGGGTTATACGAGCAGTACTTC,CASRPGQGLYEQYF
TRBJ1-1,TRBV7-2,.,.,TGTGCCAGCAGCTTAACAGGCCGCCGTACTGAAGCTTTCTTT,CASSLTGRRTEAFF
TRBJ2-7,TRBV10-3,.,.,TGTGCCATCAGAGTCGGACAGACCGACTACGAGCAGTACTTC,CAIRVGQTDYEQYF
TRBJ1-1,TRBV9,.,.,TGTGCCAGCAGCGTAGAAGGGAGAACTGAAGCTTTCTTT,CASSVEGRTEAFF
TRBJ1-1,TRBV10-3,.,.,TGTGCCATCAGTCCCGGGGAGAGGGTCACTGAAGCTTTCTTT,CAISPGERVTEAFF
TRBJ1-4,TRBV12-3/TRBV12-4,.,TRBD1,TGTGCCAGCAGTGACAGGGAGGTGAAACTGTTTTTT,CASSDREVKLFF
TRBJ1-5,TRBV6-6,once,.,TGTGCCAGCGGAAGGCCGTCGGGGGCTGATCAGCCCCAGCATTTT,CASGRPSGADQPQHF
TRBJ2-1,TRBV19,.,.,TGTGCCAGTAAACAGCCCAGCTCCTACAATGAGCAGTTCTTC,CASKQPSSYNEQFF
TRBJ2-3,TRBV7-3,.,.,TGTGCCAGCACCCCCCCCGGGATCCCAGGGCAGTATTTT,CASTPPGIPGQYF
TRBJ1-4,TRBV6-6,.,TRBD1,TGTGCCAGCAGTTCGGGACAGGAGAATGAAAAACTGTTTTTT,CASSSGQENEKLFF
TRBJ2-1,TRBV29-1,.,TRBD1,TGCAGCGTTGGGGCGGGACAGGGCACCCCATCGTACTACAATGAGCAGTTCTTC,CSVGAGQGTPSYYNEQFF
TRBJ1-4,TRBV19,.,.,TGTGCCAGTAGTATAGGACTAATCCCTGAAAAACTGTTTTTT,CASSIGLIPEKLFF
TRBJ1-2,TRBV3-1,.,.,TGTGCCAGCAGCCAAATAGCGTCCCCCCCTGGCTACACCTTC,CASSQIASPPGYTF
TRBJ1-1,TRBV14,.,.,TGTGCCAGCAGCCGCCGGGTCCTATGGGACACTGAAGCTTTCTTT,CASSRRVLWDTEAFF
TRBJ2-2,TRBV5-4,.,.,TGTGCCAGCAGCTTTGTCGGAGAAGCAAAAGGCGGGGAGCTGTTTTTT,CASSFVGEAKGGELFF
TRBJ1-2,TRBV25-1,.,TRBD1,TGTGCCAGCAGTGTACAGGGGGCGTCCGGCTACACCTTC,CASSVQGASGYTF
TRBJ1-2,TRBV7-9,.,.,TGTGCCAGCAGCTGGGACCGGAGATATGGCTACACCTTC,CASSWDRRYGYTF
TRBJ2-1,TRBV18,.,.,TGTGCCAGCTCACCACCCTTTTCAGCGCAGTCCTACAATGAGCAGTTCTTC,CASSPPFSAQSYNEQFF
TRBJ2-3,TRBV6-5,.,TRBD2,TGTGCCAGCACTAGTCCAAGCGGGGGGTCAGATACGCAGTATTTT,CASTSPSGGSDTQYF
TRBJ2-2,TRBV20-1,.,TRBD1,TGCAGTGCCCCGGACAGGGAGTCCACCGGGGAGCTGTTTTTT,CSAPDRESTGELFF
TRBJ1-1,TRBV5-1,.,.,TGCGCCAGCAGTTTAGGGATGAACACTGAAGCTTTCTTT,CASSLGMNTEAFF
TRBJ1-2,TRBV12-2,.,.,TGTGCAAGTCGCTACCTCCAGGGTTGCTACACCTTC,CASRYLQGCYTF
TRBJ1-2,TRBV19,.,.,TGTGCCAGTAACCCCGCAACGGGTCCTGGGGGCTACACCTTC,CASNPATGPGGYTF
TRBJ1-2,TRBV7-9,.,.,TGTGCCAGCAACGTAGGGGGTGGGGCAGGGAACTATGGCTACACCTTC,CASNVGGGAGNYGYTF
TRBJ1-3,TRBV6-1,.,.,TGTGCCAGCAGTGAAAGGGAGATAAAAGGAAACACCATATATTTT,CASSEREIKGNTIYF
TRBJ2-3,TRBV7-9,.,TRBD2,TGTGCCAGCAGCTCCCCCGGCGGGGGAGATACGCAGTATTTT,CASSSPGGGDTQYF
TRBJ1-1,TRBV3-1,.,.,TGTGCCAGCAGCCAAGAACCCAGGGGAGGGTCTGAAGCTTTCTTT,CASSQEPRGGSEAFF
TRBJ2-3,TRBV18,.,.,TGTGCCAGCTCACCAGAAGGGGGAGATACGCAGTATTTT,CASSPEGGDTQYF
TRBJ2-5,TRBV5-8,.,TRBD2,TGTGCCAGCAGCCCGGGACTAGCGGGGGGCCAAGAGACCCAGTACTTC,CASSPGLAGGQETQYF
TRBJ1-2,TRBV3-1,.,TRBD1,TGTGCCAGCAGCGTCGGGACAGACCATGGCTACACCTTC,CASSVGTDHGYTF
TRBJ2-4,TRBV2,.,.,TGTGCCAGCAGTGGAAAACGTCAGTACTTC,CASSGKRQYF
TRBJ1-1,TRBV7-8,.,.,TGTGCCAGCAGCTTAGTTCTGCTGAACACTGAAGCTTTCTTT,CASSLVLLNTEAFF
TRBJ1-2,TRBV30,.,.,TGTGCCTGGACGTACAGCCCCGTAGGAGATGGCTACACCTTC,CAWTYSPVGDGYTF
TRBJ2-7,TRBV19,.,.,TGTGCCAGTAGTATAGATCTTCGAGACTACGAGCAGTACTTC,CASSIDLRDYEQYF
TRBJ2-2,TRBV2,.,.,TGTGCCAGCAGGGCAGCAGTAAACACCGGGGAGCTGTTTTTT,CASRAAVNTGELFF
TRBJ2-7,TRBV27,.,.,TGTGCCAGCAGTTTACCAGGCCGTCGGGAGCAGTACTTC,CASSLPGRREQYF
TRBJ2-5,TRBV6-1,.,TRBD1,TGTGCCACTCAAGGCACATCAGGGGGGACCCAGTACTTC,CATQGTSGGTQYF
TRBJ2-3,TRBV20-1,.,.,TGCAGTGCTCGGAGGCCTTGGCAGGGCTCAGATACGCAGTATTTT,CSARRPWQGSDTQYF